This TCR beta chain was recovered during a study of metastatic and nonmetastatic thyroid tumors. Thyroid surgery was performed in patients who had received no treatment beforehand. TCRdb re-clonotyped the PCR reads through MiXCR. The table shows 13,000 or so clones, with around a quarter occurring only once. V shed 8 bases, J shed 14 bases, and the junction held 25 bases outside the gene matches. Germline V lookup: CDR1 MNHEY, CDR2 SMNVEV (reference sequence). The CDR3 contains 17 residues. This clone has at least ten counts. Other nucleotide sequences in the sample specify the same CDR3. This clonotype originated in a female donor with papillary thyroid cancer or a benign thyroid nodule (not recorded which). Some clones in this sample may be carry-over from other donors' samples. The sample comprised tumor tissue. The chain uses TRBV27 and TRBJ1-2; the match to TRBD1 covers 11 bases. Here the CDR3 DNA reads TGTGCCAGCGCGCTTGCCCCGGCTTCACCCCCGGGACAGGGGGTAACCTTC. Encoded protein: CASALAPASPPGQGVTF.